Described below is a single T cell receptor (beta chain) sequence and its context. Cohorts were assigned according to the clinical history that participants reported. This entry comes from a study of blood T cell repertoires in COVID-19. Looking at the study overall: In each case, the material was cDNA or gDNA derived from T cells, B-cell-depleted T cells, or PBMCs.

Sequencing was performed with immunoSEQ multiplex PCR; in TCRdb, only in-frame clones are kept and a portion is missing. The repertoire consists of about 260,000 clones, with about 80% occurring once and the leading ten covering under 4.5%. The CDR3 is 16 amino acids. Germline V lookup: CDR1 KGHSH, CDR2 LQKENI. V lost 3 bases, J lost 7 bases, and 10 bases stayed unmatched. Input material: PBMCs or T cells enriched from blood (not recorded which). The rearrangement joins TRBV18 to TRBJ2-2; TRBD1 aligns across 8 bases. This TCR derives from a man aged 30-40 years with acute COVID-19. This chain's CDR3 is CASSPAGTGVNGELFF. The CDR3 DNA follows: TGTGCCAGCTCACCCGCCGGGACAGGTGTTAACGGGGAGCTGTTTTTT.